One and the same sample provided the 26 T cell receptor beta chains below, sequenced in a study of T cell responses to AZD1222 COVID-19 vaccine. Measured with immunoSEQ multiplex PCR; TCRdb has only the in-frame clones, and not every one. This repertoire shows around 210,000 clones, less than 95% found once; its top ten account for approximately 1.5%. Sequenced material: peripheral blood, taken 28 days after the second dose of the MenACWY control vaccine. These receptors came from an adult who received the MenACWY meningococcal vaccine as a control.

This chain links TRBV5-1 with TRBJ2-1; TRBD2 aligns across 8 bases. V lost 3 bases and J lost 7; bases outside the gene matches: 6. CDR3 length: 14 residues. Germline values: CDR1 SGHRS, CDR2 YFSETQ. The chain's CDR3 is CASSSSGTRNEQFF. In DNA, the CDR3 is TGCGCCAGCAGCTCTTCCGGGACTAGGAATGAGCAGTTCTTC.

The rearrangement joins TRBV13 to TRBJ2-7; the match to TRBD1 covers 9 bases. The germline V gene has CDR1 PRHDT and CDR2 FYEKMQ (reference sequence). The CDR3 is 15 amino acids. The V gene end was trimmed by 4 bases and the J gene end by 2 bases; junction bases not matched to a gene: 6. The chain's CDR3 is CASSSGQGFTYEQYF. CDR3 DNA sequence: TGTGCCAGCAGCTCGGGACAGGGATTTACCTACGAGCAGTACTTC.

The rearrangement joins TRBV2 to TRBJ1-6; tentative D call: TRBD1 (6 bases). V lost 6 bases to trimming and J lost 0 bases, with 9 bases between them. Germline loops: CDR1 SNHLY, CDR2 FYNNEI. CDR3 length: 15 residues. For the CDR3, the DNA is TGTGCCAGCAGAGTGGACAGCTCCTATAATTCACCCCTCCACTTT. Residues: CASRVDSSYNSPLHF.

The chain employs TRBV6-6 and TRBJ2-3; 14 nucleotides match TRBD2. The CDR3 loop spans 16 amino acids. Germline loops: CDR1 MNHNY, CDR2 SVGAGI (reference sequence). V trimming: 5 bases; J trimming: 4 bases; junction bases outside the gene matches: 5. CDR3 sequence (DNA): TGTGCCAGCAGTCCCGGGACTAGCGGGGGTTCAGATACGCAGTATTTT. It specifies CASSPGTSGGSDTQYF.

V gene TRBV3-1 (or the pseudogene TRBV3-2) combines with J gene TRBJ1-6, with a tentative D call TRBD1 (5 bases). Germline loops: CDR1 LGHDT, CDR2 YNNKEL (reference sequence). Between the trimmed V and J ends, which lost 4 bases and 0 bases, there was a span of 16 bases. There are 18 residues in the CDR3. The CDR3 DNA reads as TGTGCCAGCAGCCGAGGGGCCTCTCTAAGCTCCTATAATTCACCCCTCCACTTT. Residues: CASSRGASLSSYNSPLHF.

V usage is TRBV7-8 and J usage is TRBJ2-7, with TRBD2 matching over 8 bases. The CDR3 sequence is 15 residues long. Looked up from germline, CDR1 is SGHVS and CDR2 is FQNEAQ. The junction had 7 bases not matched to a gene; V was cut back by 5 bases and J by 1 base. CDR3 bases: TGTGCCAGCAGCGACACTAGCGGACCTTCCTACGAGCAGTACTTC. Amino acids: CASSDTSGPSYEQYF.

The J gene is TRBJ1-2, the V gene TRBV28; no definite D call. V was cut by 4 bases and J by 4 bases, with 7 bases left in between. The CDR3 consists of 12 residues. Germline lookup yields CDR1 MDHEN and CDR2 SYDVKM. CDR3 sequence reads: CASSWQAYGYTF. DNA of the CDR3: TGTGCCAGCAGTTGGCAGGCCTATGGCTACACCTTC.

This clone was recorded only once. The chain joins TRBV27 to TRBJ1-2; no definite D call. In germline, CDR1 is MNHEY, CDR2 SMNVEV (reference sequence). Trimming cost V 0 bases and J 4 bases, with 9 bases left between them. CDR3 size: 14 residues. The CDR3 region has the DNA TGTGCCAGCAGTTTATCGAGGACCGCCTATGGCTACACCTTC. It translates to CASSLSRTAYGYTF.

The V and J genes are TRBV14 and TRBJ2-3, with a possible D match to TRBD2 (6 bases). Germline CDR1 is SGHDN and CDR2 is FVKESK. The ends were cut back, 5 bases at V and 6 bases at J, with 15 bases in the middle. This CDR3 is built from 14 residues. The CDR3 region has the DNA TGTGCCAGCAGCGGAGCGGGCTGGCGCGATACGCAGTATTTT. This encodes CASSGAGWRDTQYF.

The chain couples TRBV5-1 to TRBJ2-3, with 7 bases fitting TRBD1. The CDR3 extends over 15 amino acids. V shed 3 bases, J shed 1 base, and the junction held 5 bases outside the gene matches. Germline V gene lookup returns CDR1 SGHRS and CDR2 YFSETQ. The CDR3 region has the DNA TGCGCCAGCAGCTCACAGGGGCACCGCACAGATACGCAGTATTTT. The encoded protein is CASSSQGHRTDTQYF.

The chain recombines TRBV19 with TRBJ1-4, with TRBD1 as a possible D gene (6 bases). The CDR3 totals 14 residues. Germline V gives CDR1 LNHDA, CDR2 SQIVND (reference sequence). V shed 1 base and J shed 10 bases, with 13 bases lying between them. The CDR3 spells CASSIAGVGRKLFF. The CDR3 coding sequence is TGTGCCAGTAGTATAGCAGGGGTCGGGAGAAAACTGTTTTTT.

The chain combines TRBV28 with TRBJ1-2; D not resolved. Germline CDR1 MDHEN, CDR2 SYDVKM. Trimming left V 5 bases short and J 0 bases short, with 13 bases between. The CDR3 is 15 amino acids. CDR3 region: CASSPTALANYGYTF. In DNA form, the CDR3 reads TGTGCCAGCAGTCCTACAGCGTTAGCTAACTATGGCTACACCTTC.

The chain uses TRBV7-2 and TRBJ1-2, with a weak D call TRBD1 (6 bases). Germline assignment: CDR1 SGHTA and CDR2 FQGNSA. V was shortened by 0 bases and J by 7 bases, with 12 bases between the two germline ends. The length of the CDR3 is 14 residues. This CDR3 reads CASSLAPGDRGYTF. Written as DNA, the CDR3 is TGTGCCAGCAGCTTAGCCCCAGGGGATCGTGGCTACACCTTC.

CDR3 sequence: CASSPGTATNEKLFF. DNA for the CDR3: TGTGCCAGCAGTCCCGGGACAGCAACTAATGAAAAACTGTTTTTT. This chain connects TRBV6-5 to TRBJ1-4, with 7 bases matching TRBD1. The CDR3 is made up of 15 amino acids. The junction had 3 bases not matched to a gene; V was cut back by 5 bases and J by 0 bases. Germline V gives CDR1 MNHEY, CDR2 SVGAGI.

This clone came up a few times. This rearrangement joins TRBV27 to TRBJ1-2; 10 nucleotides line up with TRBD1. Losses at the gene ends were 5 bases for V and 5 bases for J; bases not matched to a gene: 5. The CDR3 has 14 residues. Germline V gives CDR1 MNHEY, CDR2 SMNVEV (reference sequence). CDR3 sequence (DNA): TGTGCCAGCAGTAAGGGACAGGGGTGGTATGGCTACACCTTC. This sequence encodes CASSKGQGWYGYTF.

This clone was found once. The CDR3 DNA sequence: TGTGCCAGCAGTCAAGGCGACGTTTCAAATGGCTACACCTTC. Protein sequence: CASSQGDVSNGYTF. The gene calls are TRBV27 and TRBJ1-2, with D unclear. Germline V gene data show CDR1 as MNHEY and CDR2 as SMNVEV (reference sequence). The CDR3 is 14 residues long. V was trimmed by 5 bases and J by 6 bases, leaving 16 bases between them.

This sequence joins TRBV6-5 and TRBJ1-4; D might be TRBD1 (6 bases). Trimming removed 2 bases from V and 3 bases from J, with 13 bases in between. Germline V CDR1 and CDR2: MNHEY, SVGAGI. The CDR3 spans 16 residues. In nucleotides, the CDR3 is TGTGCCAGCAGTTACGTCGGGGGCAGAGCTAATGAAAAACTGTTTTTT. Encoded protein: CASSYVGGRANEKLFF.

The chain recombines TRBV6-5 with TRBJ1-1; D not resolved. Germline V gene data show CDR1 as MNHEY and CDR2 as SVGAGI. The CDR3 sequence is 13 residues long. Trimming shortened V by 5 bases and J by 5 bases, and 12 bases separated the two germline ends. The CDR3, as DNA: TGTGCCAGCAGTCTTGGTTTGGGTACTGAAGCTTTCTTT. Translated: CASSLGLGTEAFF.

The J gene is TRBJ1-6, the V gene TRBV30; 8 positions match TRBD1. The CDR3 totals 15 residues. Germline-derived CDR1 and CDR2 are GTSNPN and SVGIG (reference sequence). The V segment lost 1 base and the J segment 3 bases; nucleotides outside the gene matches: 2. CDR3: CAWSGGQGYNSPLHF. Written as DNA, the CDR3 is TGTGCCTGGAGTGGCGGACAGGGCTATAATTCACCCCTCCACTTT.

This clone has just one count. V gene TRBV18 combines with J gene TRBJ1-1, with a tentative D call TRBD1 (5 bases). CDR1 is KGHSH and CDR2 is LQKENI in the germline V gene. The CDR3 contains 12 residues. The V gene lost 8 bases and the J gene lost 4 bases, with 11 bases spanning the gap. As DNA, the CDR3 is TGTGCCAGCCTCCCCGGGGCCACTGAAGCTTTCTTT. It translates to CASLPGATEAFF. Combining the CDR3 with reference TRBV18 and TRBJ1-1 gives the whole variable domain NAGVMQNPRHLVRRRGQEARLRCSPMKGHSHVYWYRQLPEEGLKFMVYLQKENIIDESGMPKERFSAEFPKEGPSILRIQQVVRGDSAAYFCASLPGATEAFFGQGTRLTVV.

J is TRBJ2-5 and V is TRBV5-8; D call uncertain. CDR3 length equals 10 residues. Trimming shortened V by 2 bases and J by 13 bases, and 9 bases separated the two germline ends. Germline values: CDR1 SGHTS, CDR2 YDEGEE. The chain's CDR3 is CASSLGRRYF. In DNA, the CDR3 is TGTGCCAGCAGCTTAGGACGGCGGTACTTC.

V gene TRBV11-2 combines with J gene TRBJ1-5; D unclear. V lost 6 bases to trimming and J lost 1 base, with 7 bases between them. The germline CDR1 and CDR2 sequences are SGHAT and FQNNGV. This CDR3 has 13 amino acids. The CDR3 protein is CASSLGSNQPQHF. In nucleotides, the CDR3 is TGTGCCAGCAGTCTAGGGAGCAATCAGCCCCAGCATTTT.

This chain uses TRBV6-5 with TRBJ1-6, with D tentatively TRBD1 (5 bases). Germline values: CDR1 MNHEY, CDR2 SVGAGI. The CDR3 has 16 residues. Trimming removed 3 bases at V and 6 bases at J, with 15 bases between. CDR3 nucleotide sequence: TGTGCCAGCAGTTATAAGGGACCTCCGATTAATTCACCCCTCCACTTT. This encodes CASSYKGPPINSPLHF.

J is TRBJ1-2 and V is TRBV28; 10 bases match TRBD1. CDR3 length: 18 amino acids. CDR1 is MDHEN and CDR2 is SYDVKM in the germline V gene. After removal of 4 bases from V and 4 bases from J, the junction contained 15 bases not matched to a gene. The CDR3 nucleotides read TGTGCCAGCAGTTCGCAAACTCCCGGGACAGGGGATGTCTATGGCTACACCTTC. Translated: CASSSQTPGTGDVYGYTF.

This chain uses TRBV5-1 with TRBJ1-3; D unclear. CDR1 and CDR2 from the germline V gene are SGHRS and YFSETQ. The CDR3 is made up of 17 amino acids. V was shortened by 0 bases and J by 0 bases, with 13 bases between the two germline ends. CDR3 sequence reads: CASSLGLTRVSGNTIYF. The CDR3 DNA follows: TGCGCCAGCAGCTTGGGGTTAACGCGAGTCTCTGGAAACACCATATATTTT.

This clone was found once. The rearrangement joins TRBV12-3 or TRBV12-4 to TRBJ2-1, with no clear D. Trimming shortened V by 5 bases and J by 10 bases, and 15 bases separated the two germline ends. CDR3 length equals 13 residues. The CDR3 DNA is TGTGCCAGCAGTCGACCCGAACCGTGGGAGCAGTTCTTC. Protein: CASSRPEPWEQFF.